Sequencing of this T cell receptor beta chain was carried out in a study of shared clonotypes between healthy human individuals. Study details: Donor ages ranged 18 to 49 years: two women, three men.

Sequenced by immunoSEQ multiplex PCR; TCRdb stores in-frame clones only, minus some. The data contain about 2 million clones, just under 95% of them singletons. Germline assignment: CDR1 LNHDA and CDR2 SQIVND (reference sequence). V lost 0 bases and J 3 bases, leaving 15 bases between the germline ends. This CDR3 contains 16 residues. CD8 cells classed as naive were CD45RO-negative and positively selected for CCR7, excluding terminally differentiated effector memory CD45RA+ cells. HIV-negative, healthy adults without recent acute infections or vaccinations were the donors. The sequenced material came from naive CD8+ T cells sorted from blood. The chain carries TRBV19 and TRBJ2-7, with D tentatively TRBD1 (5 bases). This clonotype originated in a man aged 18-30 years in good health. CDR3 sequence (DNA): TGTGCCAGTAGTATAGATAAACAGACAGACTTCTACGAGCAGTACTTC. This codes for CASSIDKQTDFYEQYF.